This is a list of T cell receptor beta chains from one sample in a study of shared clonotypes between healthy human individuals. Measured with immunoSEQ multiplex PCR; TCRdb has only the in-frame clones, and not every one. Among approximately 500,000 clones, about 96% were seen once, and the ten largest hold 0.06%. Specimen: naive CD4+ T cells sorted from blood. These receptors all come from a woman aged 30 to 39 in good health. Each CDR3 is given with its conserved first and last residue. Each record gives: J gene, D gene, V gene, clone size, CDR3 DNA, CDR3 protein. The D gene is left open where the match is weak. Clone size is shown for a subset of rows, as once, few, many or a class of expanded clone.

j_gene: TRBJ2-7
d_gene: TRBD1
v_gene: TRBV5-1
abundance: .
CDR3nt: TGCGCCAGCGCCGAGGGACAGTACGAGCAGTACTTC
CDR3aa: CASAEGQYEQYF

j_gene: TRBJ2-7
d_gene: .
v_gene: TRBV28
abundance: .
CDR3nt: TGTGCCAGCAGTTTAGGCCTAGTGAAGGGGGAGCAGTACTTC
CDR3aa: CASSLGLVKGEQYF

j_gene: TRBJ1-4
d_gene: .
v_gene: TRBV2
abundance: .
CDR3nt: TGTGCCAGCAGTGAGGTTAGGCGGAGGCCAACTAATGAAAAACTGTTTTTT
CDR3aa: CASSEVRRRPTNEKLFF

j_gene: TRBJ2-2
d_gene: TRBD2
v_gene: TRBV5-1
abundance: once
CDR3nt: TGCGCCAGCAGCACTAGCGGGAGAACTCGCAACACCGGGGAGCTGTTTTTT
CDR3aa: CASSTSGRTRNTGELFF

j_gene: TRBJ2-5
d_gene: .
v_gene: TRBV6-5
abundance: .
CDR3nt: TGTGCCAGCAGTTACTCGAGCGCTACGGTTCAGTACTTC
CDR3aa: CASSYSSATVQYF

j_gene: TRBJ2-1
d_gene: .
v_gene: TRBV6-5
abundance: .
CDR3nt: TGTGCCAGCAGTTACGATCGGGGATCCTACAATGAGCAGTTCTTC
CDR3aa: CASSYDRGSYNEQFF

j_gene: TRBJ2-7
d_gene: TRBD2
v_gene: TRBV29-1
abundance: .
CDR3nt: TGCAGCGTGACAACGGGACTAGGTGTCAAGGAGCAGTACTTC
CDR3aa: CSVTTGLGVKEQYF

j_gene: TRBJ1-5
d_gene: .
v_gene: TRBV7-9
abundance: .
CDR3nt: TGTGCCAGCAGCTCCCCAAGCAACAGGGTTAACAATCAGCCCCAGCATTTT
CDR3aa: CASSSPSNRVNNQPQHF

j_gene: TRBJ2-7
d_gene: .
v_gene: TRBV14
abundance: .
CDR3nt: TGTGCCAGCAGCCAAGCCCTCGAGCAGTACTTC
CDR3aa: CASSQALEQYF

j_gene: TRBJ2-5
d_gene: .
v_gene: TRBV28
abundance: .
CDR3nt: TGTGCCAGCAGTCTCTCGACTAGGTTAGAGACCCAGTACTTC
CDR3aa: CASSLSTRLETQYF

j_gene: TRBJ1-3
d_gene: .
v_gene: TRBV28
abundance: .
CDR3nt: TGTGCCAGCAGTTGGGGGGCCGAAAACACCATATATTTT
CDR3aa: CASSWGAENTIYF

j_gene: TRBJ2-1
d_gene: TRBD2
v_gene: TRBV5-1
abundance: .
CDR3nt: TGCGCCAGCAGCTTGGTGGCTAGCGGGGTGAATGAGCAGTTCTTC
CDR3aa: CASSLVASGVNEQFF

j_gene: TRBJ2-5
d_gene: .
v_gene: TRBV6-5
abundance: .
CDR3nt: TGTGCCAGCAGGGCTTCGGAAGAGACCCAGTACTTC
CDR3aa: CASRASEETQYF

j_gene: TRBJ2-5
d_gene: TRBD2
v_gene: TRBV28
abundance: .
CDR3nt: TGTGCCAGCACCGGGGGGGCAGAGACCCAGTACTTC
CDR3aa: CASTGGAETQYF

j_gene: TRBJ2-7
d_gene: TRBD2
v_gene: TRBV7-2
abundance: .
CDR3nt: TGTGCCAGCAGCTTAGGACTAGCGGGAGTCTACGAGCAGTACTTC
CDR3aa: CASSLGLAGVYEQYF

j_gene: TRBJ2-3
d_gene: TRBD1
v_gene: TRBV5-1
abundance: .
CDR3nt: TGCGCCAGCAGCTGGACAGGGGGCCAAGATACGCAGTATTTT
CDR3aa: CASSWTGGQDTQYF

j_gene: TRBJ2-2
d_gene: .
v_gene: TRBV10-2
abundance: .
CDR3nt: TGCGCCAGCAGTGAGACGATAGACAGCAAGACCGGGGAGCTGTTTTTT
CDR3aa: CASSETIDSKTGELFF

j_gene: TRBJ2-1
d_gene: .
v_gene: TRBV2
abundance: .
CDR3nt: TGTGCCAGCACCCCTGACTCGAGCTCCTACAATGAGCAGTTCTTC
CDR3aa: CASTPDSSSYNEQFF

j_gene: TRBJ2-7
d_gene: TRBD2
v_gene: TRBV7-2
abundance: .
CDR3nt: TGTGCCAGCAGCGTGCAACTACTAGCGGGAGCCGAGCAGTACTTC
CDR3aa: CASSVQLLAGAEQYF

j_gene: TRBJ2-3
d_gene: .
v_gene: TRBV28
abundance: .
CDR3nt: TGTGCCAGCAGTTTATGGACGGGAGAGATCACAGATACGCAGTATTTT
CDR3aa: CASSLWTGEITDTQYF

j_gene: TRBJ2-1
d_gene: TRBD1
v_gene: TRBV7-9
abundance: .
CDR3nt: TGTGCCAGCAGCCACAGGGGAGTAGTTGAGCAGTTCTTC
CDR3aa: CASSHRGVVEQFF

j_gene: TRBJ2-7
d_gene: .
v_gene: TRBV10-2
abundance: .
CDR3nt: TGTGCCAGCAGCCAAGATGGGGGGTCCTACGAGCAGTACTTC
CDR3aa: CASSQDGGSYEQYF

j_gene: TRBJ1-4
d_gene: .
v_gene: TRBV5-1
abundance: .
CDR3nt: TGCGCCAGCAGCTTGGCCCAGACAGGAGATGGTGGTGAAAAACTGTTTTTT
CDR3aa: CASSLAQTGDGGEKLFF

j_gene: TRBJ2-1
d_gene: .
v_gene: TRBV7-9
abundance: .
CDR3nt: TGTGCCAGCAGCCAGTCCGTCTATGAGCAGTTCTTC
CDR3aa: CASSQSVYEQFF

j_gene: TRBJ2-5
d_gene: TRBD2
v_gene: TRBV2
abundance: .
CDR3nt: TGTGCCAGCAGTTCCCGGACTAGCGGGACGAAGACCCAGTACTTC
CDR3aa: CASSSRTSGTKTQYF

j_gene: TRBJ1-1
d_gene: .
v_gene: TRBV5-5
abundance: .
CDR3nt: TGTGCCAGCAGCTGGGAGACAGCGAACACTGAAGCTTTCTTT
CDR3aa: CASSWETANTEAFF

j_gene: TRBJ2-2
d_gene: .
v_gene: TRBV5-1
abundance: .
CDR3nt: TGCGCCAGCAGCGACCCGAGGTCACCCGAGGTATTGTTTTTT
CDR3aa: CASSDPRSPEVLFF

j_gene: TRBJ1-5
d_gene: TRBD1
v_gene: TRBV28
abundance: .
CDR3nt: TGTGCCAGCAGTGCAAGGACAGGGCACAATCAGCCCCAGCATTTT
CDR3aa: CASSARTGHNQPQHF

j_gene: TRBJ1-3
d_gene: .
v_gene: TRBV7-2
abundance: once
CDR3nt: TGTGCCAGCAGCCGAGGAGGGGGAAACACCATATATTTT
CDR3aa: CASSRGGGNTIYF

j_gene: TRBJ1-2
d_gene: TRBD1
v_gene: TRBV5-5
abundance: .
CDR3nt: TGTGCCAGCAGCCTGGGACAGGGGGACGGTGGCTACACCTTC
CDR3aa: CASSLGQGDGGYTF

j_gene: TRBJ2-5
d_gene: .
v_gene: TRBV7-3
abundance: .
CDR3nt: TGTGCCAGCAGCTTGGGTGTGGGGCCCTCACAAGAGACCCAGTACTTC
CDR3aa: CASSLGVGPSQETQYF

j_gene: TRBJ1-2
d_gene: .
v_gene: TRBV4-1
abundance: .
CDR3nt: TGCGCCAGCAGCCAAGATGGGCAGGGTTGGTATGGCTACACCTTC
CDR3aa: CASSQDGQGWYGYTF

j_gene: TRBJ2-7
d_gene: TRBD1
v_gene: TRBV6-5
abundance: .
CDR3nt: TGTGCCAGCAGTGCCGCCGGGACAGGGGACTACGAGCAGTACTTC
CDR3aa: CASSAAGTGDYEQYF

j_gene: TRBJ2-2
d_gene: TRBD2
v_gene: TRBV5-1
abundance: .
CDR3nt: TGCGCCAGCAGCCTCAGCGGGAGGACCACCGGGGAGCTGTTTTTT
CDR3aa: CASSLSGRTTGELFF

j_gene: TRBJ2-7
d_gene: TRBD1
v_gene: TRBV27
abundance: .
CDR3nt: TGTGCCAGCAGTTTATACAGGGGATCCTACGAGCAGTACTTC
CDR3aa: CASSLYRGSYEQYF

j_gene: TRBJ2-5
d_gene: .
v_gene: TRBV5-6
abundance: .
CDR3nt: TGTGCCAGCAGCACGGGGGGGACAGGGAGGTTAGGGACCCAGTACTTC
CDR3aa: CASSTGGTGRLGTQYF

j_gene: TRBJ1-5
d_gene: .
v_gene: TRBV19
abundance: .
CDR3nt: TGTGCCAGTAGTACTGGGAACCTGGCCCTTAATAGCAATCAGCCCCAGCATTTT
CDR3aa: CASSTGNLALNSNQPQHF

j_gene: TRBJ2-7
d_gene: TRBD1
v_gene: TRBV25-1
abundance: .
CDR3nt: TGTGCCAGCAGTACGAACAGGGGGACCTACGAGCAGTACTTC
CDR3aa: CASSTNRGTYEQYF

j_gene: TRBJ2-7
d_gene: .
v_gene: TRBV5-4
abundance: .
CDR3nt: TGTGCCAGCAGCTTCGGACCTACCTACGAGCAGTACTTC
CDR3aa: CASSFGPTYEQYF

j_gene: TRBJ2-4
d_gene: TRBD2
v_gene: TRBV28
abundance: .
CDR3nt: TGTGCCAGCAGCATTATCATACCCCGGACTAGCGGGAAGAACATTCAGTACTTC
CDR3aa: CASSIIIPRTSGKNIQYF

j_gene: TRBJ2-7
d_gene: TRBD1
v_gene: TRBV6-6
abundance: .
CDR3nt: TGTGCCAGCAGTACGACAGGGGCCCTAAACGAGCAGTACTTC
CDR3aa: CASSTTGALNEQYF

j_gene: TRBJ2-7
d_gene: TRBD1
v_gene: TRBV28
abundance: .
CDR3nt: TGTGCCAGCAGTAGGACAGGGGCCTACGAGCAGTACTTC
CDR3aa: CASSRTGAYEQYF

j_gene: TRBJ1-2
d_gene: TRBD1
v_gene: TRBV19
abundance: .
CDR3nt: TGTGCCAGTAGCCCGGGACAGGGAATACGCGCTGATGGCTACACCTTC
CDR3aa: CASSPGQGIRADGYTF

j_gene: TRBJ2-3
d_gene: .
v_gene: TRBV6-1
abundance: .
CDR3nt: TGTGCCAGCAGGCGAAGGGGTACCGACACAGATACGCAGTATTTT
CDR3aa: CASRRRGTDTDTQYF

j_gene: TRBJ1-1
d_gene: TRBD1
v_gene: TRBV5-1
abundance: .
CDR3nt: TGCGCCAGCAGCGACAGGGGGCTCATGAACACTGAAGCTTTCTTT
CDR3aa: CASSDRGLMNTEAFF

j_gene: TRBJ1-2
d_gene: TRBD1
v_gene: TRBV6-1
abundance: .
CDR3nt: TGTGCCAGCAGTGAAAACCTCCGTGGACAGGGGGATGGCTACACCTTC
CDR3aa: CASSENLRGQGDGYTF

j_gene: TRBJ1-5
d_gene: TRBD1
v_gene: TRBV27
abundance: .
CDR3nt: TGTGCCAGCGGGAGTTATGGCACAGGGGGCGATCAGCCCCAGCATTTT
CDR3aa: CASGSYGTGGDQPQHF

j_gene: TRBJ2-7
d_gene: TRBD1
v_gene: TRBV5-4
abundance: .
CDR3nt: TGTGCCAGCAGCTTTCCCTTCCGGGACAGGGGTTACGAGCAGTACTTC
CDR3aa: CASSFPFRDRGYEQYF

j_gene: TRBJ1-3
d_gene: .
v_gene: TRBV28
abundance: .
CDR3nt: TGTGCCAGCAGTTTAAGCGGGACTAGAAACACCATATATTTT
CDR3aa: CASSLSGTRNTIYF

j_gene: TRBJ2-1
d_gene: .
v_gene: TRBV9
abundance: once
CDR3nt: TGTGCCAGCAGCGTAGACTTTGGCGGCAATGAGCAGTTCTTC
CDR3aa: CASSVDFGGNEQFF

j_gene: TRBJ1-1
d_gene: TRBD1
v_gene: TRBV2
abundance: .
CDR3nt: TGTGCCAGCAGTGGCAGGGGGGGGATGAACACTGAAGCTTTCTTT
CDR3aa: CASSGRGGMNTEAFF

j_gene: TRBJ1-3
d_gene: TRBD1
v_gene: TRBV10-1
abundance: .
CDR3nt: TGCGCCAGCAGGGGGCCCCCCACAGGGGAAGGTGGAAACACCATATATTTT
CDR3aa: CASRGPPTGEGGNTIYF

j_gene: TRBJ2-1
d_gene: TRBD2
v_gene: TRBV7-3
abundance: .
CDR3nt: TGTGCCAGCAGCTTCTTAGGCGGGAGTCCGTCCAATGAGCAGTTCTTC
CDR3aa: CASSFLGGSPSNEQFF

j_gene: TRBJ2-1
d_gene: TRBD2
v_gene: TRBV15
abundance: .
CDR3nt: TGTGCCACCAGCAGAGAAACCGGGACTAGCGGGACTAATTACAATGAGCAGTTCTTC
CDR3aa: CATSRETGTSGTNYNEQFF

j_gene: TRBJ2-7
d_gene: TRBD2
v_gene: TRBV7-8
abundance: .
CDR3nt: TGTGCCAGCAGCCGGGAGGATGTTCTCTACGAGCAGTACTTC
CDR3aa: CASSREDVLYEQYF

j_gene: TRBJ2-6
d_gene: TRBD1
v_gene: TRBV19
abundance: .
CDR3nt: TGTGCCAGTAGTACCCGGACAGGGGGACTATCTGGGGCCAACGTCCTGACTTTC
CDR3aa: CASSTRTGGLSGANVLTF

j_gene: TRBJ2-1
d_gene: TRBD1
v_gene: TRBV19
abundance: .
CDR3nt: TGTGCCAGACCCGAAGTGGGGACAGGGGGCACCATCCTAGCGGACTCCTACAATGAGCAGTTCTTC
CDR3aa: CARPEVGTGGTILADSYNEQFF